The clone carrying this T cell receptor beta chain is termed large. The antigen is undetermined. This record comes from a study of tissue T cells after allogeneic stem cell transplantation. J lost 2 bases, V lost 0 bases, and 0 bases had no gene match. This CDR3 comprises 14 residues. Germline CDR1 is MNHEY and CDR2 is SMNVEV (reference sequence). Clones were sequenced by immunoSEQ multiplex PCR, and TCRdb holds only the in-frame ones, with some missing. The sample shows approximately 2,000 clones, 64% of them seen only once. Steroid-refractory graft-versus-host disease after allogeneic hematopoietic cell transplant qualified adults for prospective research-autopsy enrollment. Study-level points and caveats: Shared clones across patients were few; motif clustering revealed tissue-specific shared signatures.

The rearrangement uses TRBV27 and TRBJ1-2; TRBD1 aligns across 7 bases. Sample: ileal tissue, taken at autopsy. The origin of this receptor is a male patient of 60 years or more with steroid-refractory graft-versus-host disease after an allogeneic stem cell transplant. Some of the T cells might come from the graft donor. The CDR3: CASSLSDRNYGYTF. DNA for the CDR3: TGTGCCAGCAGTTTATCGGACAGGAACTATGGCTACACCTTC.